The clone carrying this TCR beta chain was observed at least ten times. Its antigen is not known. The entry originates in a study of T cells in Graves' hyperthyroidism and ophthalmopathy. Overall study: Blood from the periphery was taken at initial diagnosis, before any treatment. Study-level points and caveats: The blood repertoire included most of the expanded thyroid clonotypes above 0.001.

RNA transcripts gave rise to amplified TCR beta CDR3 regions. When the TCR CDR3 underwent first-round RT-PCR, the HTBI primer set was used. MiXCR, run by TCRdb on the multiplex PCR reads, gives a single entry per CDR3 protein. There are 550,000 to 700,000 distinct CDR3 sequences in the sample; over 12% occur only once, and about 4% lies in the top ten. Trimming cost V 9 bases and J 2 bases, with 11 bases left between them. CDR3 length: 13 residues. Clinical Activity Scores of at least 3, NOSPECS grades of at least 4 and durations under 3 months characterized ophthalmopathy patients. This chain uses TRBV12-3 or TRBV12-4 with TRBJ1-5; unclear D gene. Specimen: blood. This receptor was identified in a woman in her 40s with Graves' ophthalmopathy. This chain's CDR3 is CASQVLGNQPQHF. The DNA of the CDR3 is TGTGCCAGTCAGGTCCTAGGCAATCAGCCCCAGCATTTT.